This TCR beta chain was sequenced during a study of beta chain features in type 1 diabetes. Findings and limits, study-wide: The similarity of naive, central memory and Treg TCRB repertoires appeared greater among patients than among healthy donors. High-TCR-expressing cells could be over-represented by cDNA sequencing. HLA effects on TCRB rearrangement stayed unresolved here. Among patients with Type 1 diabetes, TCRB CDR3s were moderately but significantly shorter in every one of the four CD4+ subsets.

The CDR3 totals 13 residues. V shed 5 bases and J shed 3 bases, with 11 bases lying between them. CDR1 is SGHRS, CDR2 YFSETQ, per germline. TCRB transcripts that were expressed got sequenced, as all of the isolated RNA had been reverse transcribed. The average output of naive, central memory and regulatory T cell samples was about 3.57 million reads. Assay: immunoSEQ multiplex PCR; the TCRdb copy retains only in-frame clones and omits some. The sample carries some 250,000 clones, about a tenth recorded once. Comment on this clone: The antigen is undetermined.

Material for sequencing was naive CD4+ T cells from blood. The rearrangement links TRBV5-1 to TRBJ1-1; tentative D call: TRBD1 (5 bases). The source is a man aged 25-40 years with type 1 diabetes. The CDR3 protein is CASSDQGYTEAFF. CDR3 nucleotide sequence: TGCGCCAGCAGTGACCAGGGATACACTGAAGCTTTCTTT.